This T cell receptor (beta chain) was sequenced during a study of identical twins. CDR1 and CDR2 (germline): SQVTM, ANQGSEA. The CDR3 has 14 residues. Trimming removed 3 bases at V and 1 base at J, with 13 bases between. There are many counts of this clonotype. Addition of a universal primer site occurred through template switching, and cDNA carried unique molecular identifiers. TCRdb re-analysed the 5' RACE reads in MiXCR, keeping a single row per CDR3 protein. The repertoire holds under 500,000 distinct CDR3 sequences, with 13% to 15% as singletons. This sample also belongs to another study, concerning yellow fever vaccine responses in identical twins.

The clonotype comes from a young woman in good health. The J gene is TRBJ2-7, the V gene TRBV29-1; D call uncertain. The sample comprised CD4+ T cells sorted from blood. The CDR3 nucleotides are TGCAGCGTTGAGACCGGACCACCTTCCTACGAGCAGTACTTC. It translates to CSVETGPPSYEQYF.